This T cell receptor (beta chain) was identified during a study of blood T cell repertoires in COVID-19. Study at large: In each case, the material was cDNA or gDNA derived from T cells, B-cell-depleted T cells, or PBMCs.

Sequencing was performed with immunoSEQ multiplex PCR; in TCRdb, only in-frame clones are kept and a portion is missing. The repertoire consists of about 39,000 clones, with about four fifths occurring once and the leading ten covering around 25%. This CDR3 spans 15 amino acids. Trimming removed 0 bases from V and 5 bases from J; junction bases left unmatched: 5. The germline V gene has CDR1 SGHTA and CDR2 FQGTGA. The source is a man in his sixties or seventies with acute or convalescent COVID-19. The chain links TRBV7-3 to TRBJ2-5, with 8 bases lining up with TRBD1. Sequencing was done on a sample of peripheral blood. CDR3 residues: CASSLTAGGWETQYF. CDR3 in DNA: TGTGCCAGCAGCTTAACGGCAGGGGGCTGGGAGACCCAGTACTTC.